This TCR beta chain originates from a study of spatial heterogeneity in lung cancer. Study observations and caveats: Expanded TCRs classified as ubiquitous or regional were counted, and these counts tracked ubiquitous and regional nonsynonymous mutations, respectively. Tracking of tumor mutation counts was seen in expanded intratumoral alpha and beta TCR counts.

As for time point: sample taken at primary tumor resection. In each case, whole RNA from tumor, nontumor lung or frozen PBMC was sequenced unsorted. CDR1 SGHTA and CDR2 FQGNSA come from the germline V gene. The CDR3 has 15 amino acids. TCRdb reprocessed the 5' RACE reads with MiXCR, giving one entry per CDR3 protein. The sample has some 3,400 distinct CDR3 sequences; over 5% are singletons. For this clonotype: Its antigen is unidentified. A much larger clone differs by one base, so this may be a read error.

This material consisted of lung tumor tissue, taken at surgery. This receptor was obtained from a male donor with early-stage non-small cell lung cancer. The rearrangement joins TRBV7-2 to TRBJ2-7; TRBD1 or TRBD2 may be the D gene (5 bases each). The DNA for the CDR3 is TGTGCCAGCAGCTTGGGGCGTCCGGACTCCTGCGAGCAGTACTTC. This translates into CASSLGRPDSCEQYF.